This TCR beta chain originates from a study of blood T cell repertoires in COVID-19. The method was immunoSEQ multiplex PCR; TCRdb's version includes in-frame clones alone and lacks a portion of them. The table includes 150,000 or so clones, 85% to 90% detected once. Between the trimmed V and J ends, which lost 4 bases and 10 bases, there was a span of 11 bases. The CDR3 is made up of 12 amino acids. Germline V gene sequence: CDR1 MDHEN, CDR2 SYDVKM. The sequence came from a young man with COVID-19, enrolled during active disease. The chain uses TRBV28 and TRBJ2-1, with D possibly being TRBD2 (6 bases). Sequencing input: peripheral blood. The CDR3 sequence: CASSSVGGEQFF. The CDR3 region has the DNA TGTGCCAGCAGTTCGGTCGGGGGAGAGCAGTTCTTC.